A single sample is the source of the 21 T cell receptor beta chains below, sequenced in a study of cytomegalovirus exposure and HLA in healthy donors. A multiplex PCR was run with 60 Vbeta primers and 13 Jbeta primers. TCRdb's copy holds only in-frame clones and misses some; the assay was immunoSEQ multiplex PCR. The sample holds 65,000 to 95,000 clones. The material sequenced was PBMCs. The receptors derive from a female donor in good health and CMV-seropositive.

This chain links TRBV5-4 with TRBJ1-2; maybe TRBD1 (5 bases). The CDR3 is 14 amino acids. Germline V gene data show CDR1 as SGHNT and CDR2 as YYREEE (reference sequence). Trimming removed 4 bases at V and 6 bases at J, with 16 bases between. The chain's CDR3 is CASSPTGGLNGYTF. CDR3 DNA: TGTGCCAGCAGCCCAACGGGGGGTTTGAATGGCTACACCTTC. The full variable domain, in which reference TRBV5-4 and TRBJ1-2 provide the parts outside the CDR3, is ETGVTQSPTHLIKTRGQQVTLRCSSQSGHNTVSWYQQALGQGPQFIFQYYREEENGRGNFPPRFSGLQFPNYSSELNVNALELDDSALYLCASSPTGGLNGYTFGSGTRLTVV.

V usage is TRBV7-2 and J usage is TRBJ2-5; TRBD1 matches 10 bases. Trimming cost V 2 bases and J 4 bases; bases outside gene matches: 1. The CDR3 length is 14 residues. The germline CDR1 and CDR2 sequences are SGHTA and FQGNSA. The CDR3 coding sequence is TGTGCCAGCAGCTTAAGGACAGGGGGAGAGACCCAGTACTTC. It encodes CASSLRTGGETQYF.

V usage is TRBV4-2 and J usage is TRBJ2-2; the D is unclear. Trimming removed 0 bases at V and 8 bases at J, with 13 bases between. This CDR3 comprises 15 residues. Germline V gives CDR1 LGHNA, CDR2 YNFKEQ. The CDR3 reads CASSQDPVGDGELFF. CDR3 coding DNA: TGTGCCAGCAGCCAAGATCCAGTAGGAGATGGGGAGCTGTTTTTT.

The chain has TRBV27 and TRBJ2-3, with D perhaps TRBD1 (8 bases). The germline V and J ends were trimmed by 5 bases and 1 base, with 16 bases remaining between them. Germline V gene data show CDR1 as MNHEY and CDR2 as SMNVEV (reference sequence). The CDR3 length is 16 residues. CDR3 region: CASSLQGGGRTDTQYF. The CDR3 DNA reads as TGTGCCAGCAGTCTACAGGGGGGGGGACGCACAGATACGCAGTATTTT.

The chain joins TRBV9 to TRBJ2-4; D is perhaps TRBD2 (6 bases). The V end lost 0 bases, the J end lost 8 bases, and 15 bases lay between the germline ends. This CDR3 region has 15 residues. Looked up from germline, CDR1 is SGDLS and CDR2 is YYNGEE. The CDR3 loop reads CASSVGGGVLDIQYF. CDR3 in DNA: TGTGCCAGCAGCGTAGGGGGCGGGGTACTGGACATTCAGTACTTC. Based on the CDR3 plus reference TRBV9 and TRBJ2-4, the full variable domain is DSGVTQTPKHLITATGQRVTLRCSPRSGDLSVYWYQQSLDQGLQFLIQYYNGEERAKGNILERFSAQQFPDLHSELNLSSLELGDSALYFCASSVGGGVLDIQYFGAGTRLSVL.

V and J are TRBV19 and TRBJ1-5, with 7 bases lining up with TRBD1. V shed 5 bases, J shed 7 bases, and the junction held 8 bases outside the gene matches. Germline-derived CDR1 and CDR2 are LNHDA and SQIVND (reference sequence). CDR3 size: 14 residues. The CDR3 protein is CASSADRSRQPQHF. The DNA for the CDR3 is TGTGCCAGTAGTGCGGACAGGTCGAGGCAGCCCCAGCATTTT.

The rearrangement joins TRBV6-6 to TRBJ1-6, with 8 positions matching TRBD1. Germline CDR1 MNHNY, CDR2 SVGAGI (reference sequence). The CDR3 extends over 14 amino acids. V lost 5 bases, J lost 6 bases, and 3 bases stayed unmatched. CDR3 loop: CASSPGQGNSPLHF. The CDR3 region has the DNA TGTGCCAGCAGTCCCGGACAGGGTAATTCACCCCTCCACTTT.

The rearrangement joins TRBV7-3 to TRBJ2-3; no reliable D call. Per the germline V gene, CDR1 is SGHTA and CDR2 is FQGTGA. The CDR3 extends over 14 amino acids. The V end was cut by 1 base, the J end by 1 base, with 6 bases between. The CDR3 DNA reads as TGTGCCAGCAGCTTAAAAACAGGCACAGATACGCAGTATTTT. Translated, it gives CASSLKTGTDTQYF.

The gene calls are TRBV6-1 and TRBJ1-1; D is possibly TRBD1 (6 bases). Germline V gene sequence: CDR1 MNHNS, CDR2 SASEGT. There are 15 residues in the CDR3. V lost 1 base and J lost 0, with 9 bases in between. CDR3 DNA: TGTGCCAGCAGTGAAGAGGGGGAAATGAACACTGAAGCTTTCTTT. The encoded protein is CASSEEGEMNTEAFF.

The rearrangement joins TRBV7-9 to TRBJ1-4; the D is unclear. Between the trimmed V and J ends, which lost 5 bases and 2 bases, there was a span of 12 bases. CDR1 is SEHNR and CDR2 is FQNEAQ in the germline V gene (reference sequence). The CDR3 spans 15 residues. In nucleotides, the CDR3 is TGTGCCAGCAGCCCGACGGCGACTACTAATGAAAAACTGTTTTTT. Protein sequence: CASSPTATTNEKLFF.

This chain joins TRBV29-1 and TRBJ1-6; 7 nucleotides agree with TRBD1. Germline CDR1 is SQVTM and CDR2 is ANQGSEA. Losses at the gene ends were 5 bases for V and 5 bases for J; bases not matched to a gene: 9. The CDR3 sequence is 15 residues long. This chain's CDR3 is CSVRDSMSDNSPLHF. In nucleotides, the CDR3 is TGCAGCGTTAGGGACAGCATGTCGGATAATTCACCCCTCCACTTT.

The chain is built from TRBV9 and TRBJ2-5, with 8 bases lining up with TRBD2. The trim removed 3 bases at V and 4 bases at J, leaving 5 bases unmatched. Germline V lookup: CDR1 SGDLS, CDR2 YYNGEE. CDR3 length equals 14 residues. CDR3 DNA: TGTGCCAGCAGCGCGCTTCGGGGGGGAGAGACCCAGTACTTC. It yields the protein CASSALRGGETQYF.

The rearrangement uses TRBV25-1 and TRBJ1-1; D is uncertain. The germline V gene encodes CDR1 MGHDK and CDR2 SYGVNS. The CDR3 is made up of 14 amino acids. V was trimmed by 4 bases and J by 4 bases, leaving 13 bases between them. CDR3 sequence (DNA): TGTGCCAGCAGTGCTCACCTGCGGGGCACTGAAGCTTTCTTT. It is translated as CASSAHLRGTEAFF.

The chain uses TRBV19 and TRBJ1-5, with 8 nucleotides matching TRBD1. The CDR3 has 17 amino acids. The trim removed 9 bases at V and 0 bases at J, leaving 13 bases unmatched. Germline-derived CDR1 and CDR2 are LNHDA and SQIVND (reference sequence). The CDR3 protein is CASDFGTGDYSNQPQHF. CDR3 nucleotide sequence: TGTGCCAGCGACTTCGGGACAGGAGATTATAGCAATCAGCCCCAGCATTTT.

This chain joins TRBV5-1 and TRBJ2-1; TRBD2 agrees at 11 bases. Germline CDR1 SGHRS, CDR2 YFSETQ. V dropped 3 bases and J dropped 1; count of bases not matched to a gene: 9. This CDR3 spans 18 amino acids. The CDR3 sequence is CASSSLAGGRGSYNEQFF. CDR3 DNA: TGCGCCAGCAGCTCTCTAGCGGGAGGAAGGGGGTCCTACAATGAGCAGTTCTTC.

This chain joins TRBV5-1 and TRBJ1-1; TRBD1 might be the D (6 bases). The CDR3 runs 14 residues. The V end lost 3 bases, the J end lost 4 bases, and 13 bases lay between the germline ends. Germline V gene data show CDR1 as SGHRS and CDR2 as YFSETQ. CDR3: CASSSQGISTEAFF. The CDR3 DNA reads as TGCGCCAGCAGCTCACAGGGAATAAGCACTGAAGCTTTCTTT.

The DNA for the CDR3 is TGCGCCAGCAGCCAAGATCCCGGGACAGGGGGCTCTGAAGCTTTCTTT. Translated, it gives CASSQDPGTGGSEAFF. The chain couples TRBV4-3 to TRBJ1-1; 12 bases agree with TRBD1. Trimming cost V 0 bases and J 6 bases; bases outside gene matches: 5. The CDR3 contains 16 residues. Germline V CDR1 and CDR2: LGHNA, YSLEER.

The V and J genes are TRBV30 and TRBJ2-5, with D tentatively TRBD1 (6 bases). V dropped 2 bases and J dropped 6 bases, with 13 bases sitting between them. CDR3 length equals 13 residues. Per germline, CDR1 GTSNPN and CDR2 SVGIG (reference sequence). Here the CDR3 reads CAWSRGTKQTQYF. CDR3 nucleotides: TGTGCCTGGAGTCGAGGGACAAAACAGACCCAGTACTTC.

The chain joins TRBV29-1 to TRBJ1-4, with D perhaps TRBD1 (5 bases). Trimming pared 4 bases from V and 8 bases from J, leaving 8 bases between. CDR3 length: 11 residues. The germline CDR1 and CDR2 sequences are SQVTM and ANQGSEA. The CDR3 is CSVVRGEKLFF. The CDR3 coding sequence is TGCAGCGTTGTAAGGGGCGAAAAACTGTTTTTT.

The chain carries TRBV15 and TRBJ1-5; possible D gene TRBD1, 5 bases. V shed 0 bases and J shed 6 bases, with 12 bases lying between them. CDR1 is LNHNV and CDR2 is YYDKDF in the germline V gene (reference sequence). This CDR3 is built from 15 residues. As DNA, the CDR3 is TGTGCCACCAGCAGAGACAGGGTGATGGGTCAGCCCCAGCATTTT. Its protein is CATSRDRVMGQPQHF.

The chain is built from TRBV5-6 and TRBJ2-1; 12 nucleotides align to TRBD2. The CDR3 covers 16 residues. Losses at the gene ends were 2 bases for V and 4 bases for J; bases not matched to a gene: 4. Germline V CDR1 and CDR2: SGHDT, YYEEEE. CDR3 region: CASSLVTSGGYNEQFF. In DNA, the CDR3 is TGTGCCAGCAGCTTAGTAACTAGCGGGGGGTACAATGAGCAGTTCTTC.